This TCR beta chain was sequenced during a study of vaccination and CD4 T cells after COVID-19. Study context: The cells in question were stimulated using overlapping spike peptides derived from SARS-CoV-2, HCoV-NL63, HCoV-OC43 and HCoV-229E. For control cultures, the treatment was a CEFX pool, an HIV-1 Nef pool, or no peptide.

The sample's treatment: 10-day PBMC culture with coronavirus spike peptide pools or control peptides (ViraFEST assay). The study sequenced cultured CD4+ T cell DNA using the Oncomine TCR Beta short-read assay. Extraction of genomic DNA was performed on cultured CD4+ T cells. TCRdb independently ran MiXCR on the PCR reads; one entry per CDR3 protein. The sample has more than 13,000 distinct CDR3 sequences; 50% to 60% are singletons. A word on this clonotype: The antigen is undetermined.

The TCR originated in a human donor who had recovered from COVID-19. Here the sequenced sample was CD4+ T cells from blood, cultured in vitro, taken before SARS-CoV-2 vaccination.

The CDR3 DNA reads TGTGCCAGCACCCGGGGTGGGACGGGGCCCCAGCATTTT. The encoded protein is CASTRGGTGPQHF. The chain carries TRBV5-6 and TRBJ1-5; maybe TRBD1 (5 bases). The germline V gene has CDR1 SGHDT and CDR2 YYEEEE. With 6 bases removed from V and 9 bases from J, the gap between germline ends came to 16 bases. This CDR3 has 13 amino acids. Full variable domain (missing parts from reference TRBV5-6 and TRBJ1-5): DAGVTQSPTHLIKTRGQQVTLRCSPKSGHDTVSWYQQALGQGPQFIFQYYEEEERQRGNFPDRFSGHQFPNYSSELNVNALLLGDSALYLCASTRGGTGPQHFGDGTRLSIL.